The source of this T cell receptor (beta chain) is a study of CXCR3-negative and CXCR3-positive naive CD8 T cells. The CDR3 length is 16 residues. Germline-derived CDR1 and CDR2 are SGHVS and FNYEAQ. Study-level findings and limits: Hydrophobicity was higher for TRB CDR3s found in CXCR3-positive naive cells than in CXCR3-negative naive cells.

5' RACE with UMI labels generated the TRB cDNA libraries. TCRdb reworked the 5' RACE reads into one entry per CDR3 protein, no DNA. The sample features about 110,000 distinct CDR3 sequences, with approximately 0.38% in its top ten. Regarding this clonotype: Its antigen is not identified.

This chain uses TRBV7-6 with TRBJ1-5; the D call from TCRdb, TRBD1, cannot be confirmed without DNA. The clonotype originates from a human donor in good health. Some clones in this sample may be carry-over from other donors' samples. Specimen: naive CXCR3+ CD8+ T cells from blood. Indicated subset: CD45RO-CCR7+CD27+CD95- naive CD8+ T cells expressing CXCR3 (TNR3+). This chain's CDR3 is CASSQGSGQGTRPQHF.